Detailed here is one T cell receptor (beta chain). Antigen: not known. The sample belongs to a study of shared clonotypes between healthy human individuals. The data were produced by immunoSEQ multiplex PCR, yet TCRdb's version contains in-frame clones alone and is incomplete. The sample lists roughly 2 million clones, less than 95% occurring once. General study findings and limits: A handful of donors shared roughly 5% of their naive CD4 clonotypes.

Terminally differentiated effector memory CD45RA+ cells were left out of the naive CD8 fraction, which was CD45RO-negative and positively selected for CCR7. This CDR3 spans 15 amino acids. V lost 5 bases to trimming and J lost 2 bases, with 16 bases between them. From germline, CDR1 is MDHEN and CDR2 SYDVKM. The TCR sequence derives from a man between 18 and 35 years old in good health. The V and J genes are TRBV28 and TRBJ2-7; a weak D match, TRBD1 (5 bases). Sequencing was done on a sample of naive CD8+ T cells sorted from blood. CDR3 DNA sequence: TGTGCCAGCAGTCCTCTGGGGCAGGCCGCCTACGAGCAGTACTTC. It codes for CASSPLGQAAYEQYF.